This passage covers 18 T cell receptor beta chains from one sample sequenced in a study of T cell responses to AZD1222 COVID-19 vaccine. Measured with immunoSEQ multiplex PCR; TCRdb has only the in-frame clones, and not every one. Among 210,000 or so clones, about 93% were seen once, and the ten largest hold approximately 1%. The source material was peripheral blood, sampled on day 0 of MenACWY control vaccination. The receptors come from an adult in good health.

This clone was seen just once. Here the CDR3 reads CASRTQGSQPEAFF. The CDR3 DNA reads TGTGCCAGCAGGACACAGGGGAGTCAACCTGAAGCTTTCTTT. J is TRBJ1-1 and V is TRBV5-4; 7 nucleotides line up with TRBD1. Trimming removed 5 bases from V and 6 bases from J; junction bases left unmatched: 10. Germline CDR1 SGHNT, CDR2 YYREEE (reference sequence). This CDR3 region has 14 residues. Combining the CDR3 with reference TRBV5-4 and TRBJ1-1 gives the whole variable domain ETGVTQSPTHLIKTRGQQVTLRCSSQSGHNTVSWYQQALGQGPQFIFQYYREEENGRGNFPPRFSGLQFPNYSSELNVNALELDDSALYLCASRTQGSQPEAFFGQGTRLTVV.

The V and J genes are TRBV4-2 and TRBJ2-7; 7 nucleotides match TRBD1. The CDR3 covers 14 residues. Trimming cost V 4 bases and J 3 bases; bases outside gene matches: 6. Germline V gives CDR1 LGHNA, CDR2 YNFKEQ. The CDR3: CASSLPGQHYEQYF. The DNA for the CDR3 is TGTGCCAGCAGCCTGCCGGGACAGCACTACGAGCAGTACTTC.

A remark on this clone: In the same sample, other DNA sequences code for this CDR3. The chain links TRBV6-5 to TRBJ1-1; 9 nucleotides match TRBD1. The length of the CDR3 is 14 residues. The ends lost 4 bases at V and 1 base at J; junction bases unmatched: 1. Per the germline V gene, CDR1 is MNHEY and CDR2 is SVGAGI. For the CDR3, the DNA is TGTGCCAGCAGTTTACAGGGGGCGAACACTGAAGCTTTCTTT. It yields the protein CASSLQGANTEAFF.

This chain joins TRBV7-8 and TRBJ1-3, with D tentatively TRBD1 (5 bases). Germline assignment: CDR1 SGHVS and CDR2 FQNEAQ. The CDR3 length is 16 residues. Between the trimmed V and J ends, which lost 3 bases and 0 bases, there was a span of 12 bases. The CDR3 loop is CASSFMGRSSGNTIYF. CDR3 DNA: TGTGCCAGCAGCTTTATGGGACGGAGCTCTGGAAACACCATATATTTT.

This chain links TRBV11-3 with TRBJ2-5; no reliable D call. The CDR3 is 14 amino acids. Germline-derived CDR1 and CDR2 are SGHNT and YENEEA. The V end lost 3 bases, the J end lost 0 bases, and 8 bases lay between the germline ends. The CDR3 spells CASSLGRNQETQYF. The DNA for the CDR3 is TGTGCCAGCAGCTTGGGCCGGAACCAAGAGACCCAGTACTTC.

The rearrangement uses TRBV14 and TRBJ1-5; D is undetermined. Trimming took off 0 bases at V and 4 bases at J, with 4 bases between the two ends. Germline V CDR1 and CDR2: SGHDN, FVKESK. The CDR3 length is 13 residues. The CDR3 region is CASSQDRNQPQHF. The CDR3 DNA reads TGTGCCAGCAGCCAAGATCGTAATCAGCCCCAGCATTTT.

The rearrangement uses TRBV19 and TRBJ1-2; TRBD1 agrees at 7 bases. The germline gives CDR1 LNHDA, CDR2 SQIVND (reference sequence). The CDR3 has 17 residues. Germline trimming cut 7 bases from V and 4 bases from J; bases unmatched to any gene: 18. The CDR3 spells CASTSRGPDRATYGYTF. The CDR3 bases are TGTGCCAGTACCTCCCGAGGGCCTGACAGGGCAACCTATGGCTACACCTTC.

This rearrangement joins TRBV6-5 to TRBJ1-6; no clear D. Trimming took off 0 bases at V and 10 bases at J, with 13 bases between the two ends. CDR1 and CDR2 from the germline V gene are MNHEY and SVGAGI. This CDR3 has 15 amino acids. Here the CDR3 reads CASSYSNTGRSPLHF. The DNA of the CDR3 is TGTGCCAGCAGTTACTCGAACACGGGGAGATCACCCCTCCACTTT.

The chain joins TRBV5-1 to TRBJ2-3, with 13 bases that match TRBD2. CDR1 and CDR2 from the germline V gene are SGHRS and YFSETQ. Trimming removed 3 bases from V and 4 bases from J; junction bases left unmatched: 2. The CDR3 runs to 15 residues. CDR3 DNA sequence: TGCGCCAGCAGCTGGGGGACTAGCGGGGCAGATACGCAGTATTTT. Residues: CASSWGTSGADTQYF.

The chain combines TRBV6-5 with TRBJ2-7; D unclear. The germline V gene has CDR1 MNHEY and CDR2 SVGAGI. The V and J ends lost 5 bases and 5 bases respectively, with 19 bases between them. This CDR3 has 15 amino acids. The CDR3 protein is CASSPHPLGRDEQYF. Written as DNA, the CDR3 is TGTGCCAGCAGTCCTCACCCCCTCGGACGTGACGAGCAGTACTTC.

The chain links TRBV5-4 to TRBJ1-2; 9 bases agree with TRBD1. Germline CDR1 is SGHNT and CDR2 is YYREEE (reference sequence). The CDR3 extends over 15 amino acids. V trimming: 3 bases; J trimming: 4 bases; junction bases outside the gene matches: 7. The CDR3 is CASSSGQGLFYGYTF. The CDR3 DNA follows: TGTGCCAGCAGCTCAGGACAGGGGCTCTTCTATGGCTACACCTTC. Looking up the rest from reference TRBV5-4 and TRBJ1-2 gives the full variable domain: ETGVTQSPTHLIKTRGQQVTLRCSSQSGHNTVSWYQQALGQGPQFIFQYYREEENGRGNFPPRFSGLQFPNYSSELNVNALELDDSALYLCASSSGQGLFYGYTFGSGTRLTVV.

The V call is TRBV12-3 or TRBV12-4, the J call TRBJ1-1, with a possible D match to TRBD1 (6 bases). This CDR3 is 11 amino acids long. V was shortened by 7 bases and J by 11 bases, with 14 bases between the two germline ends. The CDR3 region has the DNA TGTGCCAGCACCAGCGGGGGGCGTGCTTTCTTT. It translates to CASTSGGRAFF.

The CDR3 DNA follows: TGCGCCAGCAGCTTGTTACAGGCCAGTGAAGCTTTCTTT. Its translation is CASSLLQASEAFF. This chain uses TRBV5-1 with TRBJ1-1; TRBD1 might be the D (5 bases). This CDR3 region has 13 residues. Germline loops: CDR1 SGHRS, CDR2 YFSETQ. Trimming stripped 1 base from V and 7 bases from J, with 11 bases between.

The chain uses TRBV4-1 and TRBJ2-6; D unresolved. The germline V and J ends were trimmed by 4 bases and 2 bases, with 18 bases remaining between them. CDR3 size: 18 residues. Germline lookup yields CDR1 MGHRA and CDR2 YSYEKL. The CDR3 sequence: CASSLGVMAGTGANVLTF. The CDR3 coding sequence is TGCGCCAGCAGCCTTGGGGTGATGGCAGGAACTGGGGCCAACGTCCTGACTTTC.

The rearrangement joins TRBV6-5 to TRBJ2-7, with 7 bases aligning to TRBD1. CDR3 length equals 13 residues. Trimming at V came to 6 bases and at J to 2 bases, leaving 4 bases not matched to a gene. The germline CDR1 and CDR2 sequences are MNHEY and SVGAGI. CDR3 sequence reads: CASSDRVTYEQYF. In DNA, the CDR3 is TGTGCCAGCAGCGACAGGGTTACCTACGAGCAGTACTTC.

This clone was picked up one time. The CDR3 sequence is CASSMTGSSYNEQFF. The CDR3 region has the DNA TGTGCCAGCAGCATGACAGGGAGCTCCTACAATGAGCAGTTCTTC. The V gene is TRBV9, the J gene TRBJ2-1, with 7 bases matching TRBD1. The CDR3 consists of 15 residues. Trimming at V came to 4 bases and at J to 0 bases, leaving 4 bases not matched to a gene. CDR1 and CDR2 (germline): SGDLS, YYNGEE.

The chain has TRBV29-1 and TRBJ2-3, with TRBD2 matching over 8 bases. Germline assignment: CDR1 SQVTM and CDR2 ANQGSEA. The CDR3 spans 16 residues. V was clipped by 4 bases and J by 0 bases; unmatched bases: 9. Here the CDR3 reads CSVVAGGDISTDTQYF. In DNA form, the CDR3 reads TGCAGCGTTGTGGCGGGGGGAGATATTAGCACAGATACGCAGTATTTT.

The chain is built from TRBV30 and TRBJ1-1; D not resolved. V dropped 4 bases and J dropped 1 base, with 10 bases sitting between them. CDR1 and CDR2 from the germline V gene are GTSNPN and SVGIG (reference sequence). There are 13 residues in the CDR3. The CDR3 here is CAWNNGRNTEAFF. CDR3 DNA sequence: TGTGCCTGGAATAATGGTAGGAACACTGAAGCTTTCTTT.